Described below is a single T cell receptor beta chain sequence and its context. No antigen is known for it. The germline gene is not matched at one end of the junction; a read error may be the cause. The planned depth of sequencing spanned 1 in 200,000 to 1 in 1 million T cells. Method: immunoSEQ multiplex PCR; TCRdb's copy keeps in-frame clones and lacks some. Among around 130,000 clones listed, around four fifths were seen once. From germline, CDR1 is SGHNT and CDR2 YYREEE (reference sequence). This CDR3 region has 16 residues. The sample comes from a study of cytotoxic CD8 clonotypes in ibrutinib-treated CLL. Study results and caveats: Clonotypes that were public were uncommon, and they contracted or stayed stable on treatment. Clonality showed a rise at ibrutinib response that reversed toward baseline at progression.

The clonotype comes from a human donor with chronic lymphocytic leukemia. Source: PBMCs, taken after 24 months of ibrutinib treatment. V usage is TRBV5-4 and J usage is TRBJ2-2; TRBD2 aligns across 7 bases. The CDR3 DNA sequence: TGTGCCAGCAGCGAAAGGGACTACTCGAAGACCGGGGAGCTGTTTTTT. Amino acids: CASSERDYSKTGELFF. Full variable domain (rest looked up from reference TRBV5-4 and TRBJ2-2): ETGVTQSPTHLIKTRGQQVTLRCSSQSGHNTVSWYQQALGQGPQFIFQYYREEENGRGNFPPRFSGLQFPNYSSELNVNALELDDSALYLCASSERDYSKTGELFFGEGSRLTVL.